Detailed here is one T cell receptor (beta chain). The record originates from a study of blood T cell repertoires in COVID-19. Overall study: COVID-19 samples from acute and convalescent phases originated in the United States, Italy and Spain.

Deletions cut 8 bases from V and 1 base from J, with 11 bases between. Germline CDR1 is SGHTA and CDR2 is FQGNSA. The CDR3 totals 13 residues. Some clones are missing from TCRdb's copy, which holds only in-frame ones; the method was immunoSEQ multiplex PCR. The sample consists of about 260,000 clones, around 87% of them appearing once. The TCR was taken from a woman aged 50 to 60 with acute or convalescent COVID-19. The rearrangement uses TRBV7-2 and TRBJ2-5; D gene unclear. Sequences were obtained from peripheral blood. The CDR3, as DNA: TGTGCCAGCGAACACAATTTCCAAGAGACCCAGTACTTC. This translates into CASEHNFQETQYF.